Here is one T cell receptor beta chain with its context. These data are taken from a study of naive and memory T cell subsets. The CDR3 has 15 residues. Germline CDR1 reads SGHDN; CDR2 reads FVKESK. V lost 4 bases to trimming and J lost 4 bases; unmatched junction nucleotides: 3. Both TRBC1 and TRBC2 were covered by a beta constant-region primer of two equimolar oligonucleotides. Ligation attached a single-stranded oligonucleotide with a 12-nucleotide UMI and the SP2 primer to the cDNA 3' end. TCRdb called the UMI-ligation and nested PCR reads again in MiXCR, with one record for every CDR3 protein. The sample consists of over 20,000 distinct CDR3 sequences, roughly 11% of them appearing once.

This sequence was found in a human donor in good health. This chain links TRBV14 with TRBJ2-1; 11 positions match TRBD2. Input material: central memory CD8+ T cells from blood. CDR3 region: CASSLAGGAYNEQFF. In DNA form, the CDR3 reads TGTGCCAGCAGCCTAGCGGGGGGGGCGTACAATGAGCAGTTCTTC.